The sequence of this T cell receptor (beta chain) was determined in a study of a mutant IDH1 vaccine in newly diagnosed glioma. The overall study: Vaccines were begun 4-6 weeks after radiotherapy alone, or with temozolomide cycles.

Trimming pared 6 bases from V and 1 base from J, leaving 15 bases between. The CDR3 sequence is 15 residues long. The germline V gene encodes CDR1 MGHRA and CDR2 YSYEKL. TCRdb keeps only in-frame clones here, not all; method: immunoSEQ multiplex PCR. The repertoire holds about 54,000 clones, with 80% to 90% as singletons. Note on this clone: Its antigen is undetermined.

Time point denoted: week 35, safety follow-up. A single vaccine dose contained 300 ug of mutant IDH1 20-mer peptide, and topical imiquimod was used with it. Source: PBMCs, taken from a glioma patient whose treatment included an IDH1 peptide vaccine. The clonotype comes from a woman aged 18-29 years with glioma. The rearrangement uses TRBV4-1 and TRBJ2-5; D perhaps matches TRBD1 (5 bases). The CDR3 is CASRSQQDSQETQYF. The CDR3 DNA reads as TGCGCCAGCAGGTCTCAACAGGATAGCCAAGAGACCCAGTACTTC.